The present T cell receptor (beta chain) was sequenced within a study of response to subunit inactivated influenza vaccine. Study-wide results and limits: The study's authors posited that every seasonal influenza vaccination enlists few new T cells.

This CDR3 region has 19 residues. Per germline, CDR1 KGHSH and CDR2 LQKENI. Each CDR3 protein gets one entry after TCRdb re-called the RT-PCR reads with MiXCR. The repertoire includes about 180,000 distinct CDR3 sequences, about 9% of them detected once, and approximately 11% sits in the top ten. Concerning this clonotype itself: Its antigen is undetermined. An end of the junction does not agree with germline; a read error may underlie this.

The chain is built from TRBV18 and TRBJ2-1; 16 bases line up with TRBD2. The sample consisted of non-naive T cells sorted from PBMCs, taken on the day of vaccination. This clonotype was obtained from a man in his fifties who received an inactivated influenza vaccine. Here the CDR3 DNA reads TGTGCCAGCTGTTCAGGGACTAGCGGGAGGGCCAGGTCCTACAATGAGCAGTTATTC. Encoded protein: CASCSGTSGRARSYNEQLF.